Described below is a single T cell receptor (beta chain) sequence and its context. Its target is not known. The table came from immunoSEQ multiplex PCR; TCRdb's copy has only in-frame clones and leaves some out. In the table there are roughly 150,000 clones, approximately 93% of which are singletons. Trimming removed 3 bases from V and 2 bases from J; junction bases left unmatched: 4. CDR1 is MNHNS, CDR2 SASEGT, per germline. The CDR3 spans 15 residues. The data were obtained in a study of T cell responses to AZD1222 COVID-19 vaccine. General observations from the study: Spike-wide vaccine-associated CD4 TCRs dominated at 160-218 and 743-854.

The TCR comes from an adult who received the AZD1222 COVID-19 vaccine. This specimen was peripheral blood, taken 28 days after the second AZD1222 dose. V is TRBV6-1 and J is TRBJ2-7, with 10 bases lining up with TRBD2. This chain's CDR3 is CASSEGGLAPYEQYF. CDR3 coding DNA: TGTGCCAGCAGTGAGGGGGGACTAGCGCCCTACGAGCAGTACTTC.